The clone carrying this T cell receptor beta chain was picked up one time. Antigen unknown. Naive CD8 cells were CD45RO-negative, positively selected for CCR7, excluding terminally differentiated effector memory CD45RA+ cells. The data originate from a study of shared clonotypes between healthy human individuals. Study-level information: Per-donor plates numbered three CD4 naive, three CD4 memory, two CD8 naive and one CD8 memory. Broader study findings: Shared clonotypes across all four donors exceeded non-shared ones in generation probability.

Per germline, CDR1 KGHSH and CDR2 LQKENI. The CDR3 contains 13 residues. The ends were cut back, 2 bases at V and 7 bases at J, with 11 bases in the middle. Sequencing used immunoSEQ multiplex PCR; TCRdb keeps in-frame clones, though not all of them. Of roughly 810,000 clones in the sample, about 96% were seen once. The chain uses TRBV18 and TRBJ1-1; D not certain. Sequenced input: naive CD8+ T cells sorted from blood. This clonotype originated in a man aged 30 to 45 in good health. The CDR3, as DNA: TGTGCCAGCTCACCAGAACCTTCCGATGAAGCTTTCTTT. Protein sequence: CASSPEPSDEAFF.